Listed below are T cell receptor beta chains from one sample, sequenced in a study of blood T cell repertoires in COVID-19. Profiling relied on immunoSEQ multiplex PCR, and the TCRdb table lists in-frame clones only, not all of them. The data show 250,000 to 400,000 clones, approximately 89% seen once. Sequencing was carried out using PBMCs or T cells enriched from blood (not recorded which). The origin of the receptors is a woman in her twenties or thirties who had recovered from COVID-19. Each CDR3 is given without its conserved first and last residue.

CDR3 protein	V gene	J gene
ASRSPGQRGWEQY	TRBV5-6	TRBJ2-7
ASPSGQGMNTEAF	TRBV18	TRBJ1-1
ASSFQGEENEQY	TRBV5-4	TRBJ2-7
ASSLYGTGNTGELF	TRBV18	TRBJ2-2
ASSQEMGALLRKLF	TRBV4-1	TRBJ1-4
ASSIDQGHPYGYT	TRBV19	TRBJ1-2
SVTSGGPYEQY	TRBV29-1	TRBJ2-7
ASRPYTGNTEAF	TRBV6-5	TRBJ1-1
ASSLETGSDEKLF	TRBV5-4	TRBJ1-4
ASSSDGQGDPNEKLF	TRBV5-1	TRBJ1-4
SASPAGLAGSYNEQF	TRBV20-1	TRBJ2-1
ASSLTGATEAF	TRBV9	TRBJ1-1
ASSLRGRNTEAF	TRBV25-1	TRBJ1-1
AINSGGVETQY	TRBV10-3	TRBJ2-5
ASSYPGQQRETQY	TRBV28	TRBJ2-5
ASSPGEGGYGYT	TRBV3-1/TRBV3-2	TRBJ1-2
ASSLVFQRGHTDTQY	TRBV5-1	TRBJ2-3